This record concerns one T cell receptor beta chain sequence. As yet, its antigen is unknown. This record belongs to a study of T cell responses to AZD1222 COVID-19 vaccine. Points from the study as a whole: Recipients of two AZD1222 doses showed rising Spike-specific TCR breadth and depth.

Clones were read by immunoSEQ multiplex PCR, and TCRdb kept only the in-frame ones, dropping some. The repertoire consists of around 76,000 clones, with around 84% occurring once and the leading ten covering approximately 9.8%. V lost 6 bases and J lost 2, with 17 bases in between. Germline lookup yields CDR1 ENHRY and CDR2 SYGVKD. The CDR3 is made up of 15 amino acids. This TCR was sampled from an adult in good health. The V and J genes are TRBV10-3 and TRBJ2-7; TRBD1 or TRBD2 may be the D gene (6 bases each). Sequenced here: peripheral blood, sampled on day 0 of AZD1222 vaccination. For the CDR3, the DNA is TGTGCCATCAGGAAAACAGGGACTGTGACCTACGAGCAGTACTTC. Translation: CAIRKTGTVTYEQYF.